Sequencing of this TCR beta chain was carried out in a study of blood T cells in healthy people across ages. Germline CDR1 reads SGHTA; CDR2 reads FQGNSA. The CDR3 length is 12 residues. This clonotype was seen only once. A far larger clone is only one base removed, so a read error is likely. Donors were systemically healthy Caucasian individuals from Russia aged about 6 to 95 years. With a J-beta primer mix and a sample-barcoded 5' primer, a second PCR ran 7 to 11 cycles. TCRdb independently ran MiXCR on the 5' RACE reads; one entry per CDR3 protein. The table lists hundreds of thousands of distinct CDR3 sequences, about 46% of them singletons.

This TCR came from an elderly man in good health. The chain joins TRBV7-2 to TRBJ2-3; D unclear. Sample: blood. CDR3 nucleotide sequence: TGTGCCAGCAGCCCCTACACAGAGACGCAGTATTTT. Its translation: CASSPYTETQYF.